The clone carrying this TCR beta chain was seen a handful of times. Its target is not known. In each case, RNA was isolated and then reverse transcribed into cDNA as the sequencing template. Sequencing was performed with immunoSEQ multiplex PCR; in TCRdb, only in-frame clones are kept and a portion is missing. Of around 200,000 clones detected, 55% to 70% appear once; the ten largest clones hold roughly 4.2%. From germline, CDR1 is SGHRS and CDR2 YFSETQ. Trimming stripped 4 bases from V and 8 bases from J, with 15 bases between. There are 13 residues in the CDR3. This specimen comes from a study of CD8+ T cells in alopecia areata. Across the study: Treatment comprised oral tofacitinib, 5 to 10 mg twice daily, in treated patients.

Findings and limits, study-wide: Tofacitinib delivered significant drops in scalp clonality and in expanded CD8+ clones among the top 100. Patients displayed less clarity in TCR sharing than mice, a finding possibly related to HLA. Lesional scalp, especially alopecia totalis/universalis, showed higher clonality than normal scalp.

Indicated treatment: oral pan-JAK inhibitor, 5-10 mg twice daily. This clonotype originated in a human donor with alopecia areata. This chain links TRBV5-1 with TRBJ1-1; D is unclear. The sample here was CD4+ T cells sorted from blood, taken at week 4, from a patient treated with tofacitinib. The DNA of the CDR3 is TGCGCCAGCAGCCCGGCGGGGTCTCGGGAAGCTTTCTTT. Translation gives CASSPAGSREAFF.